One sample yielded the 28 T cell receptor beta chains listed below, sequenced in a study of neoadjuvant anti-PD-1 for oral cavity cancer. Clones were read by immunoSEQ multiplex PCR, and TCRdb kept only the in-frame ones, dropping some. This sample yields some 15,000 clones, of which roughly two thirds are seen a single time; about 2.6% belongs to the top ten. The source was PBMCs, collected before nivolumab (anti-PD-1) treatment. These receptors all stem from a person aged 40 to 85 with oral cavity squamous cell carcinoma.

The CDR3 here is CASCRDRGDEQFF. The CDR3 nucleotides are TGTGCCAGCTGCCGGGACAGGGGAGATGAGCAGTTCTTC. The chain employs TRBV5-6 and TRBJ2-1; 10 bases agree with TRBD1. CDR1 is SGHDT, CDR2 YYEEEE, per germline. This CDR3 has 13 amino acids. With V trimmed by 7 bases and J by 8 bases, 6 bases remained unmatched.

The V gene is TRBV7-8, the J gene TRBJ2-1; 9 positions agree with TRBD2. Germline CDR1 SGHVS, CDR2 FQNEAQ. Losses at the gene ends were 2 bases for V and 5 bases for J; bases not matched to a gene: 4. There are 15 residues in the CDR3. The CDR3 protein is CASSLFRGGDNEQFF. The CDR3, as DNA: TGTGCCAGCAGCTTATTCCGCGGGGGGGACAATGAGCAGTTCTTC.

This clone turned up a few times. The chain's CDR3 is CAISDPAGGSETQYF. CDR3 DNA: TGTGCCATCAGTGATCCAGCGGGTGGGTCGGAGACCCAGTACTTC. V usage is TRBV10-3 and J usage is TRBJ2-5; D might be TRBD2 (6 bases). Germline values: CDR1 ENHRY, CDR2 SYGVKD. The CDR3 runs 15 residues. V shed 3 bases and J shed 5 bases, with 16 bases lying between them.

The chain combines TRBV28 with TRBJ2-7; 10 bases align to TRBD2. Germline-derived CDR1 and CDR2 are MDHEN and SYDVKM. The length of the CDR3 is 14 residues. Unmatched junction bases numbered 5, after V lost 5 bases and J lost 4 bases. The CDR3 nucleotides are TGTGCCAGCAGTGGACTAGCGGAGATGTACGAGCAGTACTTC. It is translated as CASSGLAEMYEQYF.

This chain joins TRBV7-9 and TRBJ1-2; D is ambiguous. The V end lost 1 base, the J end lost 6 bases, and 9 bases lay between the germline ends. From germline, CDR1 is SEHNR and CDR2 FQNEAQ (reference sequence). This CDR3 contains 13 residues. The CDR3, as DNA: TGTGCCAGCAGCTTAGGGACCGCTGATGGCTACACCTTC. Protein sequence: CASSLGTADGYTF.

The genes are TRBV2 and TRBJ2-2, with D perhaps matching TRBD2 (5 bases). The CDR3 runs 16 residues. The germline CDR1 and CDR2 sequences are SNHLY and FYNNEI. V was clipped by 6 bases and J by 6 bases, with 20 bases between them. CDR3 DNA: TGTGCCAGCAGGAGGAAGACTGCCGAGGGTCCCGGGGAGCTGTTTTTT. This sequence encodes CASRRKTAEGPGELFF.

This chain connects TRBV11-2 to TRBJ2-2; 8 bases are shared with TRBD2. V lost 2 bases and J lost 3; bases outside the gene matches: 11. This CDR3 has 18 amino acids. CDR1 and CDR2 from the germline V gene are SGHAT and FQNNGV. The CDR3 protein is CASSLFLSAGVHTGELFF. The CDR3 DNA is TGTGCCAGCAGCTTATTCCTTTCAGCGGGGGTTCACACCGGGGAGCTGTTTTTT.

The CDR3 loop reads CASSHGGYTLYEQYF. Written as DNA, the CDR3 is TGTGCCAGCAGTCATGGGGGCTATACCCTCTACGAGCAGTACTTC. The chain joins TRBV27 to TRBJ2-7; possibly TRBD1 for D (6 bases). Germline CDR1 is MNHEY and CDR2 is SMNVEV (reference sequence). This CDR3 contains 15 residues. V dropped 5 bases and J dropped 3 bases, with 17 bases sitting between them.

The chain recombines TRBV7-8 with TRBJ1-4, with D maybe TRBD1 (5 bases). Germline V CDR1 and CDR2: SGHVS, FQNEAQ. The ends were cut back, 0 bases at V and 2 bases at J, with 10 bases in the middle. This CDR3 spans 16 amino acids. Here the CDR3 reads CASSLAGGRTNEKLFF. CDR3 DNA sequence: TGTGCCAGCAGCTTAGCGGGGGGAAGGACTAATGAAAAACTGTTTTTT.

The chain is built from TRBV20-1 and TRBJ2-3; no clear D gene. Trimming shortened V by 2 bases and J by 6 bases, and 3 bases separated the two germline ends. Germline CDR1 is DFQATT and CDR2 is SNEGSKA (reference sequence). The CDR3 has 10 residues. This CDR3 reads CSARSDTQYF. DNA for the CDR3: TGCAGTGCTAGATCCGATACGCAGTATTTT.

This clone was detected only a few times. The V call is TRBV6-6, the J call TRBJ1-1; D might be TRBD1 (6 bases). This CDR3 region has 16 residues. V was shortened by 6 bases and J by 1 base, with 18 bases between the two germline ends. CDR1 is MNHNY, CDR2 SVGAGI, per germline (reference sequence). The CDR3 loop is CASRPLTGMENTEAFF. DNA for the CDR3: TGTGCCAGCAGGCCCCTAACAGGGATGGAGAACACTGAAGCTTTCTTT.

This clone was seen more than once but under ten times. The chain carries TRBV10-3 and TRBJ2-5, with D hard to call. Per germline, CDR1 ENHRY and CDR2 SYGVKD. V lost 0 bases, J lost 5 bases, and 4 bases lay in between. The CDR3 loop spans 12 amino acids. Here the CDR3 DNA reads TGTGCCATCAGTGAGTCGGCGGAGACCCAGTACTTC. It codes for CAISESAETQYF.

This clone was seen only once. The gene calls are TRBV6-5 and TRBJ2-2; unclear D gene. The CDR3 contains 13 residues. Germline V gene sequence: CDR1 MNHEY, CDR2 SVGAGI. The V gene lost 6 bases and the J gene lost 6 bases, with 11 bases spanning the gap. DNA for the CDR3: TGTGCCAGCAGATTTGGGAAGTCCGGGGAGCTGTTTTTT. Translation gives CASRFGKSGELFF.

The CDR3 region has the DNA TGTGCCAGCCGCCCGGGACAGATGAATAGTGAGCAGTTCTTC. Translation: CASRPGQMNSEQFF. The chain joins TRBV27 to TRBJ2-1; TRBD1 matches 7 bases. The CDR3 is made up of 14 amino acids. V gave up 8 bases and J gave up 9 bases; unmatched junction bases: 13. Germline CDR1 MNHEY, CDR2 SMNVEV (reference sequence).

This chain connects TRBV14 to TRBJ2-5, with D possibly being TRBD2 (6 bases). Germline lookup yields CDR1 SGHDN and CDR2 FVKESK. This CDR3 has 15 amino acids. Trimming took off 0 bases at V and 5 bases at J, with 13 bases between the two ends. In DNA, the CDR3 is TGTGCCAGCAGCCAAGATTGGAGGGGCCGGGAGACCCAGTACTTC. Translation gives CASSQDWRGRETQYF.

This chain links TRBV5-1 with TRBJ2-7, with 9 bases aligning to TRBD2. This CDR3 contains 14 residues. Germline trimming cut 2 bases from V and 1 base from J; bases unmatched to any gene: 1. Germline V CDR1 and CDR2: SGHRS, YFSETQ. The DNA for the CDR3 is TGCGCCAGCAGCTTTAGCGGGGGATCCTACGAGCAGTACTTC. Residues: CASSFSGGSYEQYF.

The chain couples TRBV6-5 to TRBJ2-3; 7 nucleotides line up with TRBD1. Per the germline V gene, CDR1 is MNHEY and CDR2 is SVGAGI. Losses at the gene ends were 1 base for V and 2 bases for J; bases not matched to a gene: 3. This CDR3 region has 15 residues. This chain's CDR3 is CASSYWTGDTDTQYF. The DNA for the CDR3 is TGTGCCAGCAGTTACTGGACAGGAGACACAGATACGCAGTATTTT.

The J gene is TRBJ2-2, the V gene TRBV19; 8 bases are a match to TRBD2. This CDR3 region has 16 residues. The V segment lost 3 bases and the J segment 2 bases; nucleotides outside the gene matches: 5. Germline-derived CDR1 and CDR2 are LNHDA and SQIVND (reference sequence). The CDR3, as DNA: TGTGCCAGTAGTATCGTCCTAGCGGGCAACACCGGGGAGCTGTTTTTT. Translated, it gives CASSIVLAGNTGELFF.

V and J are TRBV5-4 and TRBJ1-1; D may be TRBD1 (6 bases). CDR1 and CDR2 (germline): SGHNT, YYREEE (reference sequence). The CDR3 length is 14 residues. V lost 4 bases and J 0 bases, leaving 10 bases between the germline ends. The DNA of the CDR3 is TGTGCCAGCAGCCCGGACAGCATGAACACTGAAGCTTTCTTT. It translates to CASSPDSMNTEAFF.

The chain combines TRBV7-8 with TRBJ2-5; the D gene is possibly TRBD2 (5 bases). CDR3 length equals 13 residues. Trimming stripped 1 base from V and 5 bases from J, with 8 bases between. CDR1 and CDR2 (germline): SGHVS, FQNEAQ. DNA of the CDR3: TGTGCCAGCAGCTTAGGTAGCGTGGAGACCCAGTACTTC. It encodes CASSLGSVETQYF.

This sequence joins TRBV6-1 and TRBJ2-4, with 8 positions matching TRBD1. In germline, CDR1 is MNHNS, CDR2 SASEGT. The CDR3 has 14 amino acids. Trimming removed 5 bases from V and 0 bases from J; junction bases left unmatched: 0. The chain's CDR3 is CASSQGAAKNIQYF. In DNA, the CDR3 is TGTGCCAGCAGTCAGGGGGCAGCCAAAAACATTCAGTACTTC.

This clone was picked up a small number of times. V gene TRBV20-1 combines with J gene TRBJ1-5, with D possibly being TRBD1 (6 bases). Per the germline V gene, CDR1 is DFQATT and CDR2 is SNEGSKA (reference sequence). The CDR3 sequence is 11 residues long. Trimming stripped 1 base from V and 11 bases from J, with 9 bases between. The CDR3 region is CSARGRGTQHF. For the CDR3, the DNA is TGCAGTGCTAGAGGCAGGGGAACCCAGCATTTT.

A remark on this clone: The junction differs from germline at one of its ends, possibly a read error. The chain joins TRBV6-5 to TRBJ1-2; D is undetermined. There are 11 residues in the CDR3. Per the germline V gene, CDR1 is MNHEY and CDR2 is SVGAGI. The CDR3 loop is CASSDSTGYTF. The CDR3 DNA reads TGTGCCAGCAGTGACTCGACGGGCTACACCTTC.

The chain links TRBV2 to TRBJ2-1; D possibly corresponds to TRBD1 (5 bases). The V end lost 1 base, the J end lost 13 bases, and 14 bases lay between the germline ends. CDR3 length equals 13 residues. Germline CDR1 SNHLY, CDR2 FYNNEI. CDR3 DNA sequence: TGTGCCAGCAGTGAAGACAGGATCGCCGTCCAGTTCTTC. Protein sequence: CASSEDRIAVQFF.

The chain employs TRBV6-5 and TRBJ2-7; D is tentatively TRBD1 or TRBD2 (5 bases each). The CDR3 length is 14 residues. Trimming took off 3 bases at V and 4 bases at J, with 13 bases between the two ends. Germline loops: CDR1 MNHEY, CDR2 SVGAGI. The CDR3: CASSYSGGVYEQYF. The CDR3 DNA sequence: TGTGCCAGCAGTTATAGTGGGGGTGTGTACGAGCAGTACTTC.

The V and J genes are TRBV28 and TRBJ1-2; 8 nucleotides match TRBD1. The germline gives CDR1 MDHEN, CDR2 SYDVKM. Trimming removed 10 bases from V and 2 bases from J; junction bases left unmatched: 9. The CDR3 extends over 14 amino acids. The CDR3 coding sequence is TGTGCCACCCTCGGGCAGGGGGCAAACTATGGCTACACCTTC. The encoded protein is CATLGQGANYGYTF.

This clone was seen a handful of times. This chain joins TRBV10-1 and TRBJ1-1; a weak D match, TRBD1 (5 bases). V lost 6 bases and J 8 bases, leaving 13 bases between the germline ends. This CDR3 contains 12 residues. CDR1 is WNHNN and CDR2 is SYGVQD in the germline V gene (reference sequence). The CDR3 is CASRPPHREAFF. CDR3 coding DNA: TGCGCCAGCAGACCCCCACACAGGGAAGCTTTCTTT.

This chain joins TRBV6-1 and TRBJ1-1; 12 positions match TRBD1. This CDR3 is built from 16 residues. Germline trimming cut 3 bases from V and 8 bases from J; bases unmatched to any gene: 10. Germline V CDR1 and CDR2: MNHNS, SASEGT. The CDR3 reads CASSDTPGQGALEAFF. The CDR3 region has the DNA TGTGCCAGCAGTGATACGCCGGGACAGGGGGCCCTGGAAGCTTTCTTT.